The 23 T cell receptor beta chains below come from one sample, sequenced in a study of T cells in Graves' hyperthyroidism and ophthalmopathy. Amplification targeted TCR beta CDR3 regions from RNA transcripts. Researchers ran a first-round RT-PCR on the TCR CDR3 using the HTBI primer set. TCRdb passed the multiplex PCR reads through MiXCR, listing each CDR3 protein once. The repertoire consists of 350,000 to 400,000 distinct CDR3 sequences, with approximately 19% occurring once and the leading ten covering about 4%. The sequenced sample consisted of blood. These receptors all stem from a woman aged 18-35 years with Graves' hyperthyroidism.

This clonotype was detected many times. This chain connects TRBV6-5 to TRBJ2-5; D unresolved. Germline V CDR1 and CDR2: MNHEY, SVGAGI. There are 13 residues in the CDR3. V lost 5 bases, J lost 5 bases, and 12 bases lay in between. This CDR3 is CASSPKIRETQYF. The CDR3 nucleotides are TGTGCCAGCAGTCCTAAAATACGGGAGACCCAGTACTTC.

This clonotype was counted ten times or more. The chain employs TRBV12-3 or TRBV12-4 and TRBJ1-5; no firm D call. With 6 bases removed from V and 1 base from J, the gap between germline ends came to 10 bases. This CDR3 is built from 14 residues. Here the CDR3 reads CASRQTLSNQPQHF. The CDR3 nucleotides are TGTGCCAGCAGACAGACATTGAGCAATCAGCCCCAGCATTTT.

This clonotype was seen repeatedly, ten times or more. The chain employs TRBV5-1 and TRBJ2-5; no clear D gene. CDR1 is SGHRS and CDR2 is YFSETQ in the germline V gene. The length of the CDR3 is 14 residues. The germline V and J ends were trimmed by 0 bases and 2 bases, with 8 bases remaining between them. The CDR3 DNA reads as TGCGCCAGCAGCTTGGCAGCCTTACAAGAGACCCAGTACTTC. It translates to CASSLAALQETQYF.

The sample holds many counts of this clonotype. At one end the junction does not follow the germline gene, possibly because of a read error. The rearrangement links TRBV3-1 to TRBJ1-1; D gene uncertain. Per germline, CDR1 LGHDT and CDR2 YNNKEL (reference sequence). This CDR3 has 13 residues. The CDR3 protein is CASSQGRNTEAFF. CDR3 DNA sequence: TGCGCCAGCAGCCAAGGGAGGAACACTGAAGCTTTCTTT.

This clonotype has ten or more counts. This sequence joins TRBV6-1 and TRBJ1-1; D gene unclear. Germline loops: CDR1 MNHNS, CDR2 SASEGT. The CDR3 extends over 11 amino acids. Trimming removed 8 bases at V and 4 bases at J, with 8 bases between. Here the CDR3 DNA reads TGTGCCAGCTGGAGGCCCACTGAAGCTTTCTTT. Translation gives CASWRPTEAFF.

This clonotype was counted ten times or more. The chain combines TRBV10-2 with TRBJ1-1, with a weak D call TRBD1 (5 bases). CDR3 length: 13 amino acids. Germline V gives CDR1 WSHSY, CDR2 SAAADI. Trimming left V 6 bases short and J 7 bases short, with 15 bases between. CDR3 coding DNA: TGCGCCAGCAGGGTGGAGGGGATAAATGAAGCTTTCTTT. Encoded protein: CASRVEGINEAFF.

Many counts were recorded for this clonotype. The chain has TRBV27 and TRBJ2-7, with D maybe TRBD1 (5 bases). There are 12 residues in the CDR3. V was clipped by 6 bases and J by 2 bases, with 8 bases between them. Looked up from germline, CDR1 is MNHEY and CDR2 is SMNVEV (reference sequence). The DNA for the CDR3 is TGTGCCAGCAGGGACATAACCTACGAGCAGTACTTC. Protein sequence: CASRDITYEQYF.

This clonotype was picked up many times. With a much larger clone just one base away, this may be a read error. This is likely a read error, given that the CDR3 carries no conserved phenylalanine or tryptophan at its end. For the CDR3, the DNA is TGTGCCAGCCTGCAGGTGGGCACTGAAGCTTTCCTT. It specifies CASLQVGTEAFL. The chain links TRBV6-1 to TRBJ1-1, with D unresolved. CDR1 and CDR2 (germline): MNHNS, SASEGT. V lost 8 bases, J lost 4 bases, and 11 bases lay in between. CDR3 length: 12 amino acids.

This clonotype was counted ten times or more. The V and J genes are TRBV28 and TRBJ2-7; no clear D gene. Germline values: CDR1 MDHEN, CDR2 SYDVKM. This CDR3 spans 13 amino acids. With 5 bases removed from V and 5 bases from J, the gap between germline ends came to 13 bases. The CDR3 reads CASSRLVPHEQYF. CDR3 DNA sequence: TGTGCCAGCAGTCGCCTTGTCCCCCACGAGCAGTACTTC.

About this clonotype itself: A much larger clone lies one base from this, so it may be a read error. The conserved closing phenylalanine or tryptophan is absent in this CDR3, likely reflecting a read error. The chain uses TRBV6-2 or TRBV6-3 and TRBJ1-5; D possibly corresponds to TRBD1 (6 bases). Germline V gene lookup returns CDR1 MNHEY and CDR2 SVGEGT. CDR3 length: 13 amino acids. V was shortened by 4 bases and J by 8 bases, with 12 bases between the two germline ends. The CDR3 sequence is CASSCLSGEPQHL. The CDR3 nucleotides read TGTGCCAGCAGTTGCTTATCAGGGGAGCCCCAGCATCTT.

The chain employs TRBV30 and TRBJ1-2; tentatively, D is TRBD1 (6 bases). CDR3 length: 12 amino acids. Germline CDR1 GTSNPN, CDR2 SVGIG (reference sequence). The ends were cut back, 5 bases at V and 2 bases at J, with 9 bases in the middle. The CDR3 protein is CAWGGQNYGYTF. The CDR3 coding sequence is TGTGCCTGGGGAGGACAGAACTATGGCTACACCTTC.

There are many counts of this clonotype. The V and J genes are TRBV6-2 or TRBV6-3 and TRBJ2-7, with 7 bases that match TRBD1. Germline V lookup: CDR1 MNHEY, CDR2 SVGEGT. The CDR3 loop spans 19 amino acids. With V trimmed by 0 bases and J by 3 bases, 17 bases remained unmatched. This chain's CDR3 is CASSYSRGTARILLYEQYF. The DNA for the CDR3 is TGTGCCAGCAGTTACTCGAGAGGGACAGCCCGCATCCTTCTCTACGAGCAGTACTTC.

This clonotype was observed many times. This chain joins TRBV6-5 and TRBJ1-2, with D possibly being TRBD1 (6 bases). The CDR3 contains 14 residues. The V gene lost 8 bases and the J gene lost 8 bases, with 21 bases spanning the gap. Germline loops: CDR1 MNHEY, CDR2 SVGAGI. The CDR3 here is CASVDGNREMGYTF. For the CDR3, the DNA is TGTGCCAGCGTTGATGGGAACAGGGAGATGGGCTACACCTTC.

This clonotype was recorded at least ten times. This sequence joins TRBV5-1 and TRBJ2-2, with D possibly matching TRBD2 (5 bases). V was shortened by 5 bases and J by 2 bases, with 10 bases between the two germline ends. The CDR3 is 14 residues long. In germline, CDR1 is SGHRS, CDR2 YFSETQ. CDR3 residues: CASSRGSNTGELFF. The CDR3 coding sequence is TGCGCCAGCAGTAGAGGGAGCAACACCGGGGAGCTGTTTTTT.

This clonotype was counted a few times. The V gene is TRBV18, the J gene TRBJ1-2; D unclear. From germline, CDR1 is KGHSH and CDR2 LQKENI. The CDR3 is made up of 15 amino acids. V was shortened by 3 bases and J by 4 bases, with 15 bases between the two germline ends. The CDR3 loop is CASSPFTTDFYGYTF. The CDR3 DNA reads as TGTGCCAGCTCACCCTTTACCACCGACTTCTATGGCTACACCTTC.

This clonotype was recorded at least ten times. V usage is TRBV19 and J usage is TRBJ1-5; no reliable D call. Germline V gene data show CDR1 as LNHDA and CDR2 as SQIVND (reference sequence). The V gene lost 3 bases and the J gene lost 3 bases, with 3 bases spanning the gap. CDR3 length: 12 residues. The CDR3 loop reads CASSIFNQPQHF. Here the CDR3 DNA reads TGTGCCAGTAGTATTTTCAATCAGCCCCAGCATTTT.

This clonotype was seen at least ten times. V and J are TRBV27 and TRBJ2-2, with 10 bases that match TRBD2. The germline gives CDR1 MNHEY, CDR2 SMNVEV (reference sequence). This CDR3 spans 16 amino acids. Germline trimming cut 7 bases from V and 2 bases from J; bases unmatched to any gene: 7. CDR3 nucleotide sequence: TGTGCCAGCACCTCTACTAGCGGGGCCAACACCGGGGAGCTGTTTTTT. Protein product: CASTSTSGANTGELFF.

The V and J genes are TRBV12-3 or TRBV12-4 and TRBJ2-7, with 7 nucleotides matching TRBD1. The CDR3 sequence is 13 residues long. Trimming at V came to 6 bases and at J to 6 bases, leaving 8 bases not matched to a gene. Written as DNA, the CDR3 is TGTGCCAGCAGCCTGAAACAGGGGAGCGAGCAGTACTTC. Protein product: CASSLKQGSEQYF.

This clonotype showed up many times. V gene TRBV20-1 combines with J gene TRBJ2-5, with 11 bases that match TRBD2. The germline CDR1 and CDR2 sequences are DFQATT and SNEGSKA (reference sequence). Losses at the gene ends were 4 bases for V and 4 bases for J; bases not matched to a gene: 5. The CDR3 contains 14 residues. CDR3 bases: TGCAGTGCTAATAGCGGGGGGGCGAGAGAGACCCAGTACTTC. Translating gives CSANSGGARETQYF.

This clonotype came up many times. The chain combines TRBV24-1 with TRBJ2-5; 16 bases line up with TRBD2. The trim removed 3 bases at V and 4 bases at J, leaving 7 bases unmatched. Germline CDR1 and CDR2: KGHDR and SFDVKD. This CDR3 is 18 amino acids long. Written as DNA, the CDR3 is TGTGCCACCAGTGATCAAGGGACTAGCGGGGGGGCAGGAGAGACCCAGTACTTC. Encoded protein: CATSDQGTSGGAGETQYF.

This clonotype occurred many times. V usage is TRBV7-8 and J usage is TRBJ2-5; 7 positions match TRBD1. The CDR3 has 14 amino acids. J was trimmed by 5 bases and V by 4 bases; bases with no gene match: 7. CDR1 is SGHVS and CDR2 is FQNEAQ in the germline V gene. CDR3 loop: CASSWETGPETQYF. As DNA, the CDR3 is TGTGCCAGCAGCTGGGAGACAGGGCCGGAGACCCAGTACTTC.

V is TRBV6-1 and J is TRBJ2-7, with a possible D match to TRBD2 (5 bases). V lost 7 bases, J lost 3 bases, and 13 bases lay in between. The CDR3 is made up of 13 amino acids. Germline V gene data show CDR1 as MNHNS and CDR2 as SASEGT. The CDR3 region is CASKRDTNYEQYF. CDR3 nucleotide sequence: TGTGCCAGCAAGAGGGATACGAACTACGAGCAGTACTTC.

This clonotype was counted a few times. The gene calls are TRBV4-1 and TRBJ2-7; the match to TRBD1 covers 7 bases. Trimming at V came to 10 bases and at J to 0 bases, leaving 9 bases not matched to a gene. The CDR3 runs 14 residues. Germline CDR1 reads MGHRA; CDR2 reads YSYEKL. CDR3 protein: CATQPRDSSYEQYF. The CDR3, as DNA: TGCGCCACCCAGCCCCGGGACAGCTCCTACGAGCAGTACTTC.